What follows describes a single TCR beta chain. As yet, its antigen is unknown. The sample is drawn from a study of shared clonotypes between healthy human individuals. Study summary: Researchers assigned three CD4 naive, three CD4 memory, two CD8 naive and one CD8 memory plate to each donor. Broader study findings: Among several donors, roughly 5% of naive CD4 clonotypes were found in common. The study sampled only blood, and tissue repertoires likely differ.

The V gene lost 1 base and the J gene lost 7 bases, with 8 bases spanning the gap. The CDR3 totals 13 residues. The germline gives CDR1 SGHAT, CDR2 FQNNGV. Sequencing was at deep level. The data were produced by immunoSEQ multiplex PCR, yet TCRdb's version contains in-frame clones alone and is incomplete. The sample yields about 800,000 clones, about 96% seen once. Naive CD8 cells lacked CD45RO, underwent positive selection for CCR7 and left out terminally differentiated effector memory CD45RA+ cells. Sequencing was carried out using naive CD8+ T cells sorted from blood. The clonotype originates from a man aged 25-40 years in good health. V and J are TRBV11-2 and TRBJ2-1, with D unresolved. Here the CDR3 reads CASSLAALNEQFF. The DNA for the CDR3 is TGTGCCAGCAGCTTAGCAGCGTTAAATGAGCAGTTCTTC.